Listed below are T cell receptor beta chains from one sample, sequenced in a study of T cells in localized non-small cell lung cancer. The data were produced by immunoSEQ multiplex PCR, yet TCRdb's version contains in-frame clones alone and is incomplete. The table shows 25,000 to 30,000 clones, with around nine tenths occurring only once. The specimen comprised peripheral blood, sampled before any cancer treatment. The source of these receptors is a woman between 18 and 50 years old with stage I lung adenocarcinoma. Each CDR3 is given with its conserved first and last residue. D genes are given only for firm matches. Size values are once, few and many counts, or a class for expanded clones, and some rows have none.

>NA|TRBV25-1|once|TRBJ2-1
TGTGCCAGCAATAACACGAGGGTGTTGGATGAGCAGTTCTTC
CASNNTRVLDEQFF
>TRBD1|TRBV27|NA|TRBJ1-2
TGTGCCACCCTTCCGGGACAGGGGCCCTATGGCTACACCTTC
CATLPGQGPYGYTF
>NA|TRBV9|NA|TRBJ2-3
TGTGCCAGCAGCCCCTCTGGGCGACTAGGCCCCGATACGCAGTATTTT
CASSPSGRLGPDTQYF
>TRBD1|TRBV10-2|NA|TRBJ2-1
TGCGCCACCCTGGGGACAGGTCCGGGCAATGAGCAGTTCTTC
CATLGTGPGNEQFF
>NA|TRBV21-1|NA|TRBJ1-3
TGTGCCAGCAGCATTAAGTGGAGCTCAGGGGAAGCAGGAAACACCATATATTTT
CASSIKWSSGEAGNTIYF
>NA|TRBV10-3|NA|TRBJ1-2
TGTGCCATCAGTGACCCGGGGGGAAGAGATGGCTACACCTTC
CAISDPGGRDGYTF
>NA|TRBV6-1|NA|TRBJ1-5
TGTGCCAGCAGCCCCGACGGGGTTGGTAATCAGCCCCAGCATTTT
CASSPDGVGNQPQHF
>NA|TRBV5-4|NA|TRBJ2-7
TGTGCCAGCAGCTGGGGGTCCGGCGGATACGAGCAGTACTTC
CASSWGSGGYEQYF
>NA|TRBV6-5|NA|TRBJ1-1
TGTGCCAGCAGTTACTCCGAAGGGATCACTGAAGCTTTCTTT
CASSYSEGITEAFF
>NA|TRBV19|NA|TRBJ1-2
TGTGCCAGTAGTACCGGGCGGGGGCGCCTCTATGGCTACACCTTC
CASSTGRGRLYGYTF
>NA|TRBV27|NA|TRBJ1-2
TGTGCCAGCAGTTTAGAGACTGGATATGGCTACACCTTC
CASSLETGYGYTF
>TRBD1|TRBV19|NA|TRBJ1-4
TGTGCCAGTTCAGACAGGGGGTCGGAAAAACTGTTTTTT
CASSDRGSEKLFF
>TRBD1|TRBV5-5|NA|TRBJ2-1
TGTGCCAGCAGCAAAAACTACAGGGGAAACGTAGATGAGCAGTTCTTC
CASSKNYRGNVDEQFF
>TRBD1|TRBV5-6|NA|TRBJ1-2
TGTGCCAGCAGCTTTCGACAGGGCGGACCTGGCTACACCTTC
CASSFRQGGPGYTF
>TRBD2|TRBV6-1|NA|TRBJ2-5
TGTGCCAGCACTTGGACTAGCGGTGAGACCCAGTACTTC
CASTWTSGETQYF
>NA|TRBV30|NA|TRBJ2-5
TGTGCCTGGAAAGGCGACCAAGAGACCCAGTACTTC
CAWKGDQETQYF
>TRBD1|TRBV9|NA|TRBJ1-5
TGTGCCAGCAGCGCCTCGGACAGGGGTGGGAATCAGCCCCAGCATTTT
CASSASDRGGNQPQHF
>NA|TRBV5-8|NA|TRBJ1-3
TGTGCCAGCAGCTTGAGTACTGGCACCATATATTTT
CASSLSTGTIYF
>NA|TRBV19|NA|TRBJ1-5
TGTGCCAGTAGTCTAAAGACAGGTCCCAATCAGCCCCAGCATTTT
CASSLKTGPNQPQHF
>NA|TRBV19|NA|TRBJ2-3
TGTGCCAGTAGCGCGCTCACAGATACGCAGTATTTT
CASSALTDTQYF
>TRBD2|TRBV9|NA|TRBJ2-1
TGTGCCAGCAGCGTAGGGGGACTAGCGGACAATGAGCAGTTCTTC
CASSVGGLADNEQFF
>TRBD2|TRBV5-1|once|TRBJ2-7
TGCGCCAGCAGCTTGGGGACTAGCGGGAGGACGTACGAGCAGTACTTC
CASSLGTSGRTYEQYF
>NA|TRBV30|NA|TRBJ2-1
TGTGCCTGGATGGCTTACAATGAGCAGTTCTTC
CAWMAYNEQFF
>TRBD1|TRBV19|NA|TRBJ1-5
TGTGCCAGTAGTATGGGAACCGGGACAGGGGATCAGCCCCAGCATTTT
CASSMGTGTGDQPQHF
>NA|TRBV7-9|NA|TRBJ1-5
TGTGCCAGCAGCACCCACCAGGGCTCACAGCCCCAGCATTTT
CASSTHQGSQPQHF
>NA|TRBV6-4|NA|TRBJ1-5
TGTGCCAGCAGTGCCCCGGGAGGGTTAGAACAGCCCCAGCATTTT
CASSAPGGLEQPQHF
>NA|TRBV27|NA|TRBJ2-5
TGTGCCAGCAGTTTAGGGTGGGCTGCCGGGACAGAGACCCAGTACTTC
CASSLGWAAGTETQYF
>NA|TRBV18|NA|TRBJ2-7
TGTGCCAGCTCACCCGGGACGGCCCCCTACGAGCAGTACTTC
CASSPGTAPYEQYF
>TRBD1|TRBV5-6|NA|TRBJ1-2
TGTGCCAGCAGGACATTCGGACAGGGAGGAGGCTACACCTTC
CASRTFGQGGGYTF
>TRBD1|TRBV7-2|NA|TRBJ1-1
TGTGCCAGCAGCTTAGGAGGGACAGGGAACATTGAAGCTTTCTTT
CASSLGGTGNIEAFF
>TRBD2|TRBV5-6|NA|TRBJ2-5
TGTGCCAGCAGCATGGGACTAGCGGGAGTAGGGGAGACCCAGTACTTC
CASSMGLAGVGETQYF
>NA|TRBV5-1|NA|TRBJ1-1
TGCGCCAGCAGCTTCTCGGGACCGCCGAACACTGAAGCTTTCTTT
CASSFSGPPNTEAFF
>NA|TRBV6-1|NA|TRBJ1-1
TGTGCCAGCAGAAGGGGAAACACTGAAGCTTTCTTT
CASRRGNTEAFF
>NA|TRBV9|NA|TRBJ2-7
TGTGCCAGCAGCGTTCTTGGCGGGTCACAGAACGAGCAGTACTTC
CASSVLGGSQNEQYF
>NA|TRBV29-1|NA|TRBJ2-5
TGCAGCGTTGGGGGCAAATCGGTACAAGAGACCCAGTACTTC
CSVGGKSVQETQYF
>NA|TRBV6-9|once|TRBJ2-7
TGTGCCAGCCGCGAGAAGGCGTCCTACGAGCAGTACTTC
CASREKASYEQYF
>NA|TRBV28|NA|TRBJ1-2
TGTGCCAGCAGTTTATCCGGGTCCTATGGCTACACCTTC
CASSLSGSYGYTF
>NA|TRBV27|NA|TRBJ2-1
TGTGCCAGCAGTTCCCCATTGGGGGCCTCCTACAATGAGCAGTTCTTC
CASSSPLGASYNEQFF
>NA|TRBV28|once|TRBJ1-1
TGTGCCAGCAGTTTTTCTGGGAGCTGGGGCTCTGGGACTGAAGCTTTCTTT
CASSFSGSWGSGTEAFF
>NA|TRBV4-1|NA|TRBJ1-3
TGCGCCAGCAGCCAGCTCCCGGGGCAGAGTCAAGGAAACACCATATATTTT
CASSQLPGQSQGNTIYF